This entry is about one TCR beta chain. Its antigen is currently unknown. This entry belongs to a study of cytomegalovirus exposure and HLA in healthy donors. Study-wide results and limits: The classifier was said to identify cytomegalovirus status with high specificity and sensitivity.

CDR1 and CDR2 from the germline V gene are LNHDA and SQIVND (reference sequence). V was trimmed by 7 bases and J by 2 bases, leaving 21 bases between them. The CDR3 covers 16 residues. PCR used 60 Vbeta primers and 13 Jbeta primers. The data were produced by immunoSEQ multiplex PCR, yet TCRdb's version contains in-frame clones alone and is incomplete. The repertoire holds over 150,000 clones, about 68% seen once, with 1.3% to 1.5% in the top ten. Sequenced: PBMCs. The sequence came from a man aged 18 to 30 in good health and CMV-seronegative. The chain carries TRBV19 and TRBJ2-7, with D possibly being TRBD1 (5 bases). The CDR3 loop is CASTPMGPGSPYEQYF. DNA of the CDR3: TGTGCCAGTACCCCCATGGGTCCAGGGTCCCCCTACGAGCAGTACTTC.